Below are 20 T cell receptor beta chains sequenced from a single sample in a study of cytomegalovirus exposure and HLA in healthy donors. The study ran its PCR with 60 Vbeta and 13 Jbeta primers. Clones were read by immunoSEQ multiplex PCR, and TCRdb kept only the in-frame ones, dropping some. The sample contains just over 150,000 clones, about 65% of which appear only once. Material for sequencing was PBMCs. The origin of the receptors is a man aged 35 to 55 in good health and CMV-seropositive.

The chain employs TRBV19 and TRBJ2-5; unclear D gene. The CDR3 extends over 11 amino acids. Trimming pared 5 bases from V and 5 bases from J, leaving 6 bases between. Germline V CDR1 and CDR2: LNHDA, SQIVND (reference sequence). CDR3 residues: CASSSTETQYF. The CDR3 DNA follows: TGTGCCAGTAGTTCTACCGAGACCCAGTACTTC.

V and J are TRBV11-2 and TRBJ2-7; 9 bases map to TRBD1. The CDR3 runs 14 residues. After removal of 2 bases from V and 6 bases from J, the junction contained 5 bases not matched to a gene. Germline CDR1 is SGHAT and CDR2 is FQNNGV. CDR3 in amino acids: CASSLPRDRVEQYF. In DNA form, the CDR3 reads TGTGCCAGCAGCTTACCCCGGGACAGGGTCGAGCAGTACTTC.

J is TRBJ2-1 and V is TRBV7-9, with D perhaps matching TRBD2 (5 bases). V was trimmed by 8 bases and J by 5 bases, leaving 13 bases between them. In germline, CDR1 is SEHNR, CDR2 FQNEAQ (reference sequence). The CDR3 loop spans 13 amino acids. The CDR3 DNA is TGTGCCAGCGCCCGACTAACGCACAATGAGCAGTTCTTC. It is translated as CASARLTHNEQFF.

The sample holds a few counts of this clone. V and J are TRBV7-9 and TRBJ1-2, with 7 bases aligning to TRBD1. The CDR3 loop spans 15 amino acids. Per germline, CDR1 SEHNR and CDR2 FQNEAQ (reference sequence). Losses at the gene ends were 5 bases for V and 1 base for J; bases not matched to a gene: 7. CDR3 in DNA: TGTGCCAGCAGCGGCAGACAGGGTGATAACTATGGCTACACCTTC. Protein sequence: CASSGRQGDNYGYTF.

The chain has TRBV4-3 and TRBJ2-3, with a tentative D call TRBD1 (5 bases). CDR1 and CDR2 (germline): LGHNA, YSLEER. CDR3 size: 13 residues. Between the trimmed V and J ends, which lost 2 bases and 4 bases, there was a span of 7 bases. The CDR3 region is CASSQQGPDTQYF. The CDR3 coding sequence is TGCGCCAGCAGCCAACAGGGTCCAGATACGCAGTATTTT.

The CDR3 loop is CASSDEQDHNEQFF. The CDR3 coding sequence is TGTGCCAGCAGTGATGAACAGGATCACAATGAGCAGTTCTTC. V is TRBV6-1 and J is TRBJ2-1; the D gene is possibly TRBD1 (5 bases). V lost 3 bases to trimming and J lost 5 bases, with 11 bases between them. Germline loops: CDR1 MNHNS, CDR2 SASEGT. This CDR3 comprises 14 residues.

This chain uses TRBV7-9 with TRBJ1-4; D uncertain. The CDR3 covers 15 residues. Trimming cost V 4 bases and J 0 bases, with 9 bases left between them. Germline CDR1 SEHNR, CDR2 FQNEAQ (reference sequence). CDR3 DNA: TGTGCCAGCAGCTCTGACGGGGCAACTAATGAAAAACTGTTTTTT. It encodes CASSSDGATNEKLFF.

The chain joins TRBV7-8 to TRBJ1-3, with unresolved D. There are 12 residues in the CDR3. Trimming took off 4 bases at V and 8 bases at J, with 9 bases between the two ends. CDR1 is SGHVS, CDR2 FQNEAQ, per germline. DNA for the CDR3: TGTGCCAGCAGCTCGACTTGGGACACCATATATTTT. Its protein is CASSSTWDTIYF. Full variable domain (rest looked up from reference TRBV7-8 and TRBJ1-3): GAGVSQSPRYKVAKRGQDVALRCDPISGHVSLFWYQQALGQGPEFLTYFQNEAQLDKSGLPSDRFFAERPEGSVSTLKIQRTQQEDSAVYLCASSSTWDTIYFGEGSWLTVV.

This clone was seen a few times. The chain recombines TRBV7-2 with TRBJ1-2, with TRBD1 matching 8 bases. The CDR3 runs 15 residues. Germline CDR1 reads SGHTA; CDR2 reads FQGNSA. J was trimmed by 2 bases and V by 1 base; bases with no gene match: 3. CDR3 sequence: CASSLDNRGNYGYTF. The CDR3 nucleotides are TGTGCCAGCAGCTTAGATAACAGGGGGAACTATGGCTACACCTTC.

The chain recombines TRBV29-1 with TRBJ1-1; TRBD1 matches 9 bases. CDR3 size: 14 residues. Germline lookup yields CDR1 SQVTM and CDR2 ANQGSEA. V lost 5 bases to trimming and J lost 1 base; unmatched junction nucleotides: 5. CDR3 in DNA: TGCAGCGTTTGGACAGGGGCCGGGAACACTGAAGCTTTCTTT. Translating it yields CSVWTGAGNTEAFF.

The rearrangement joins TRBV6-1 to TRBJ1-1; D is possibly TRBD1 (6 bases). Trimming left V 2 bases short and J 6 bases short, with 16 bases between. Germline CDR1 reads MNHNS; CDR2 reads SASEGT. This CDR3 is built from 15 residues. The CDR3 DNA follows: TGTGCCAGCAGTGAATTAACAGGGTTTGGAGCTGAAGCTTTCTTT. Amino acid sequence: CASSELTGFGAEAFF.

This clone has more than one count but fewer than ten. This chain connects TRBV9 to TRBJ1-6, with D perhaps matching TRBD1 (6 bases). Looked up from germline, CDR1 is SGDLS and CDR2 is YYNGEE. The CDR3 runs 16 residues. V lost 4 bases, J lost 8 bases, and 19 bases lay in between. Here the CDR3 reads CASSPIMGAEDSPLHF. The CDR3 DNA follows: TGTGCCAGCAGCCCCATCATGGGGGCGGAAGATTCACCCCTCCACTTT.

The sample holds one count of this clone. This chain joins TRBV18 and TRBJ1-1, with TRBD1 identical over 9 bases. Germline CDR1 and CDR2: KGHSH and LQKENI. The CDR3 consists of 16 residues. The junction had 12 bases not matched to a gene; V was cut back by 8 bases and J by 2 bases. The CDR3 is CASGPDGTGRNTEAFF. Here the CDR3 DNA reads TGTGCCAGCGGACCCGACGGGACAGGGAGAAACACTGAAGCTTTCTTT.

This chain uses TRBV7-2 with TRBJ1-5; possibly TRBD1 for D (5 bases). Germline CDR1 and CDR2: SGHTA and FQGNSA. The CDR3 length is 15 residues. The germline V and J ends were trimmed by 6 bases and 0 bases, with 12 bases remaining between them. The CDR3 here is CASRAGGSSNQPQHF. The CDR3 nucleotides are TGTGCCAGCAGAGCCGGGGGGTCTAGCAATCAGCCCCAGCATTTT.

The chain is built from TRBV2 and TRBJ2-2; perhaps TRBD2 as D (5 bases). Trimming shortened V by 8 bases and J by 6 bases, and 19 bases separated the two germline ends. In germline, CDR1 is SNHLY, CDR2 FYNNEI. This CDR3 spans 15 amino acids. The CDR3 nucleotides are TGTGCCAGCGAAGCGGCCCTGGGAATGGCCGGGGAGCTGTTTTTT. This encodes CASEAALGMAGELFF.

The chain couples TRBV5-1 to TRBJ1-5; the match to TRBD1 covers 8 bases. The CDR3 has 14 amino acids. Germline lookup yields CDR1 SGHRS and CDR2 YFSETQ. V dropped 4 bases and J dropped 2; count of bases not matched to a gene: 2. The CDR3 protein is CASSKGQGNQPQHF. The CDR3 nucleotides read TGCGCCAGCAGCAAGGGACAGGGCAATCAGCCCCAGCATTTT.

The V call is TRBV10-3, the J call TRBJ1-2, with D possibly matching TRBD1 (6 bases). V lost 4 bases and J 7 bases, leaving 16 bases between the germline ends. The germline V gene encodes CDR1 ENHRY and CDR2 SYGVKD. The CDR3 sequence is 14 residues long. CDR3 nucleotide sequence: TGTGCCATCAGTGGAGGGCAGGGGCCTGGTGGCTACACCTTC. As protein: CAISGGQGPGGYTF.

As to this clone: Additional DNA sequences in this sample encode the identical CDR3. The CDR3 sequence is CASSGTAFSTDTQYF. DNA of the CDR3: TGTGCCAGCAGTGGGACAGCCTTTAGCACAGATACGCAGTATTTT. The chain carries TRBV6-4 and TRBJ2-3, with D possibly TRBD1 on 6 matching bases. Trimming took 4 bases from V and 0 from J, leaving 11 bases between them. CDR3 length: 15 amino acids. Germline V CDR1 and CDR2: MRHNA, SNTAGT.

This clone was recorded a few times. A read error may produce the germline difference seen at one junction end. V gene TRBV10-3 combines with J gene TRBJ2-1; 7 bases match TRBD2. The CDR3 totals 15 residues. CDR1 ENHRY and CDR2 SYGVKD come from the germline V gene. The CDR3 spells CAISSGTVGFNVQFF. The DNA for the CDR3 is TGTGCCATCAGTAGCGGGACGGTTGGTTTCAATGTGCAGTTCTTC.

The V gene is TRBV30, the J gene TRBJ2-1; 8 nucleotides align to TRBD2. The CDR3 spans 12 residues. V lost 8 bases, J lost 6 bases, and 6 bases stayed unmatched. Germline loops: CDR1 GTSNPN, CDR2 SVGIG (reference sequence). CDR3 region: CAGAGDSNEQFF. DNA of the CDR3: TGTGCCGGAGCGGGGGACTCCAATGAGCAGTTCTTC.